These T cell receptor beta chains were read from a single sample in a study of T cell repertoires in ileal Crohn's disease. The assay was immunoSEQ multiplex PCR, and TCRdb's table has in-frame clones only and misses some. The sample holds about 15,000 clones; about 80% are singletons and the top ten take 3.5% to 5%. The sample comprised ileal tissue. These TCRs come from an adult with Crohn's disease. CDR3s include the opening cysteine and the closing phenylalanine or tryptophan. A D gene is named only where the DNA matches it firmly. Clone size is not always given. Where it is, it says once, few, many or a class for expanded clones.

size: .
D: TRBD2
V: TRBV2
J: TRBJ2-1
DNA: TGTGCCAGCAGTCCCGAGGTAGCGGGAGACAATGAGCAGTTCTTC
CDR3: CASSPEVAGDNEQFF

size: few
D: .
V: TRBV6-5
J: TRBJ1-3
DNA: TGTGCCAGCAGTGGGACACCTGGAAACACCATATATTTT
CDR3: CASSGTPGNTIYF

size: .
D: .
V: TRBV4-3
J: TRBJ1-5
DNA: TGCGCCAGCAGCCAAGATCAAGTCAGGGATCAGCCCCAGCATTTT
CDR3: CASSQDQVRDQPQHF

size: .
D: .
V: TRBV29-1
J: TRBJ2-1
DNA: TGCAGCGTTGAGCGGGACTCCTACAATGAGCAGTTCTTC
CDR3: CSVERDSYNEQFF

size: .
D: .
V: TRBV28
J: TRBJ1-4
DNA: TGTGCCAGCAGCAAACTACAAACAGGGAGGGGTGAAAAACTGTTTTTT
CDR3: CASSKLQTGRGEKLFF

size: .
D: TRBD2
V: TRBV18
J: TRBJ2-5
DNA: TGTGCCAGCTCACCGGTTGGGACTAGCGGGGGGAATTACCAAGAGACCCAGTACTTC
CDR3: CASSPVGTSGGNYQETQYF

size: .
D: TRBD2
V: TRBV27
J: TRBJ2-3
DNA: TGTGCCAGCAGTCTTGCTAGCGGGGTTTACACAGATACGCAGTATTTT
CDR3: CASSLASGVYTDTQYF

size: few
D: TRBD2
V: TRBV5-4
J: TRBJ2-6
DNA: TGTGCCAGCAGCTTACGTAGGACTAGCGCAAGCTCTGGGGCCAACGTCCTGACTTTC
CDR3: CASSLRRTSASSGANVLTF

size: once
D: .
V: TRBV2
J: TRBJ2-3
DNA: TGTGCCAGCAGTGAAATAAGGGGAAATACGCAGTATTTT
CDR3: CASSEIRGNTQYF

size: .
D: TRBD1
V: TRBV10-3
J: TRBJ1-1
DNA: TGTGCCATCGGGGACAGTATGAACACTGAAGCTTTCTTT
CDR3: CAIGDSMNTEAFF

size: .
D: .
V: TRBV2
J: TRBJ1-1
DNA: TGTGCCAGCAGTATTCGGCCAGGAAAAGCTTTCTTT
CDR3: CASSIRPGKAFF

size: .
D: .
V: TRBV7-2
J: TRBJ2-3
DNA: TGTGCCAGCAGCTTAGGACAGAATGGGGATACGCAGTATTTT
CDR3: CASSLGQNGDTQYF

size: .
D: .
V: TRBV7-2
J: TRBJ2-5
DNA: TGTGCCAGCAGCCCCTTTCGTGCGCTAGAGACCCAGTACTTC
CDR3: CASSPFRALETQYF

size: .
D: TRBD1
V: TRBV9
J: TRBJ2-5
DNA: TGTGCCAGCAGCGTAGTGGGACAGGGAGTCCAAGAGACCCAGTACTTC
CDR3: CASSVVGQGVQETQYF

size: .
D: TRBD1
V: TRBV28
J: TRBJ2-6
DNA: TGTGCCAGCAGCCCTACAGGGGGCAAGGATGGGGCCAACGTCCTGACTTTC
CDR3: CASSPTGGKDGANVLTF

size: .
D: .
V: TRBV30
J: TRBJ2-1
DNA: TGTGCCTGGGCCCTCTTGCGGGGAGTGGGGGAGCAGTTCTTC
CDR3: CAWALLRGVGEQFF

size: .
D: .
V: TRBV19
J: TRBJ1-1
DNA: TGTGCCAGTAGTCACGAGCGGGTAGCTTTCTTT
CDR3: CASSHERVAFF

size: once
D: .
V: TRBV9
J: TRBJ2-1
DNA: TGTGCCAGCAGCCCCTCAGGGCCAAGCTCCTACAATGAGCAGTTCTTC
CDR3: CASSPSGPSSYNEQFF

size: .
D: TRBD2
V: TRBV7-9
J: TRBJ2-1
DNA: TGTGCCAGCAGCTCCCTCGGGACTAGCGGCCCACGTGAGCAGTTCTTC
CDR3: CASSSLGTSGPREQFF

size: .
D: TRBD1
V: TRBV5-1
J: TRBJ2-7
DNA: TGCGCCAGCAGCTTGGGGGACAGGGTCGCCACCTACGAGCAGTACTTC
CDR3: CASSLGDRVATYEQYF

size: .
D: TRBD2
V: TRBV5-1
J: TRBJ2-7
DNA: TGCGCCAGCAGCCGTGCGGGGGGGGACTACGAGCAGTACTTC
CDR3: CASSRAGGDYEQYF

size: .
D: .
V: TRBV27
J: TRBJ1-6
DNA: TGTGCCAGCAGTTTACTGAATTCACCCCTCCACTTT
CDR3: CASSLLNSPLHF

size: .
D: TRBD2
V: TRBV5-1
J: TRBJ2-7
DNA: TGCGCCAGCAGCCTAACTAGCGGGGGACCCAGCTCCTACGAGCAGTACTTC
CDR3: CASSLTSGGPSSYEQYF

size: .
D: .
V: TRBV25-1
J: TRBJ2-6
DNA: TGTGCCAGCAGTGACCGGTATGCTGGGGCCAACGTCCTGACTTTC
CDR3: CASSDRYAGANVLTF